The rows below give T cell receptor beta chains drawn from one sample of a study of blood T cells in healthy people across ages. TCRdb recomputed calls from the 5' RACE reads with MiXCR, one row per CDR3 protein. This sample has around 790,000 distinct CDR3 sequences, with roughly 44% found just once. The source material was blood. The receptors were gathered from a man aged 55 to 70 in good health. The CDR3 runs from the conserved cysteine through the conserved F or W. The D gene is left open where the match is weak. Clone sizes are given selectively: once, few, many, or a class where the clone is expanded.

V gene: TRBV9; D gene: TRBD2; J gene: TRBJ2-5; clone size: -; CDR3 DNA: TGTGCCAGCAGCGTAGGTCTAGCGGGGGACCTCCAAGAGACCCAGTACTTC; CDR3 protein: CASSVGLAGDLQETQYF
V gene: TRBV29-1; D gene: TRBD1; J gene: TRBJ1-4; clone size: -; CDR3 DNA: TGCAGCGTTGAAGGTCGGCCACAGGGGGCAGGGGAAAAACTGTTTTTT; CDR3 protein: CSVEGRPQGAGEKLFF
V gene: TRBV30; D gene: -; J gene: TRBJ2-1; clone size: -; CDR3 DNA: TGTGCCTGGAGTGTAACCCGAAATGAGCAGTTCTTC; CDR3 protein: CAWSVTRNEQFF
V gene: TRBV28; D gene: -; J gene: TRBJ2-4; clone size: few; CDR3 DNA: TGTGCCATCGCACGGGTCGGAGCCAAAAACATTCAGTACTTC; CDR3 protein: CAIARVGAKNIQYF
V gene: TRBV7-2; D gene: TRBD1; J gene: TRBJ1-2; clone size: many; CDR3 DNA: TGTGCCAGCAGCTATGGACAGGGGGCTAAGGGCTACACCTTC; CDR3 protein: CASSYGQGAKGYTF
V gene: TRBV6-6; D gene: -; J gene: TRBJ1-2; clone size: few; CDR3 DNA: TGTGCCAGCAGTCATAGGGAGGGCTATGGCTACACCTTC; CDR3 protein: CASSHREGYGYTF
V gene: TRBV7-2; D gene: -; J gene: TRBJ2-1; clone size: few; CDR3 DNA: TGTGCCAGCAGCCCTGCCGGACAGCCCTACAATGAGCAGTTCTTC; CDR3 protein: CASSPAGQPYNEQFF
V gene: TRBV4-2; D gene: -; J gene: TRBJ1-2; clone size: -; CDR3 DNA: TGTGCCAGCAGGGAATTTACCGGGACGGATTATGGCTACACCTTC; CDR3 protein: CASREFTGTDYGYTF
V gene: TRBV6-1; D gene: -; J gene: TRBJ2-1; clone size: -; CDR3 DNA: TGTGCCAGCAGTGAAATGGCCAGCGGCAGCCTGGAGCAGTTCTTC; CDR3 protein: CASSEMASGSLEQFF
V gene: TRBV12-3/TRBV12-4; D gene: -; J gene: TRBJ2-7; clone size: -; CDR3 DNA: TGTGCCAGCAGTGCCGGGACTGACCTGATCTCCTACGAGCAGTACTTC; CDR3 protein: CASSAGTDLISYEQYF
V gene: TRBV7-9; D gene: TRBD1; J gene: TRBJ2-7; clone size: few; CDR3 DNA: TGTGCCAGCAGTCGGACAGGGGGGACCTACGAGCAGTACTTC; CDR3 protein: CASSRTGGTYEQYF
V gene: TRBV2; D gene: TRBD1; J gene: TRBJ1-2; clone size: -; CDR3 DNA: TGTGCCAGCAGTGAAGCACAGACAGGGGTCCTCTATGGCTACACCTTC; CDR3 protein: CASSEAQTGVLYGYTF
V gene: TRBV2; D gene: TRBD2; J gene: TRBJ2-1; clone size: -; CDR3 DNA: TGTGCCAGCCAAGTGGATAGCGGGGGGGCAAATGAGCAGTTCTTC; CDR3 protein: CASQVDSGGANEQFF
V gene: TRBV4-1; D gene: TRBD1; J gene: TRBJ1-5; clone size: -; CDR3 DNA: TGCGCCAGCAGCCCAACCGGGACAGGGCGCTCCAGGAGTAATCAGCCCCAGCATTTT; CDR3 protein: CASSPTGTGRSRSNQPQHF